This TCR beta chain was found in a study of T-cell reconstitution after alpha-beta-depleted transplantation in children. General study results and limits: Where some patients showed high TCRbeta diversity at day 60, it came from recipient T cells and thymic progenitors that had survived. At around two months after transplant, the alpha-beta T cells were reportedly derived from several hundred expanded clones that came from non-depleted graft cells. T-cell numbers and diversity one year post-transplant derived largely from freshly generated T cells.

TCRbeta library preparation incorporated unique molecular identifiers. Using its own MiXCR run on the PCR reads, TCRdb lists one record per CDR3 protein. This sample has under 50,000 distinct CDR3 sequences, with around half found just once. This clonotype was picked up many times. Its cognate antigen is unknown. The clonotype was recovered from a boy in the first two years of life with SCID, due to receive a stem cell transplant. The sequences come from peripheral blood, collected before TCRalphabeta/CD19-depleted stem cell transplant.

As DNA, the CDR3 is TGTGCCAGCAGCCCTCCGGGGGCTGACACCATATATTTT. Its protein is CASSPPGADTIYF. The genes are TRBV7-8 and TRBJ1-3, with D maybe TRBD1 (6 bases). Germline V CDR1 and CDR2: SGHVS, FQNEAQ. This CDR3 is built from 13 residues. Trimming left V 5 bases short and J 8 bases short, with 13 bases between.